This T cell receptor (beta chain) was obtained from a study of blood T cell repertoires in COVID-19. Study information: Samples representing acute and convalescent COVID-19 were sourced from the United States, Italy and Spain.

Germline values: CDR1 SGDLS, CDR2 YYNGEE. This CDR3 is 17 amino acids long. V lost 4 bases, J lost 5 bases, and 11 bases stayed unmatched. Measured with immunoSEQ multiplex PCR; TCRdb has only the in-frame clones, and not every one. The profile shows roughly 26,000 clones, around 66% of them singletons. The sequence derives from a man aged 55 to 70 with active or convalescent COVID-19. The sample consisted of peripheral blood. The chain carries TRBV9 and TRBJ2-3, with 12 bases lining up with TRBD2. The CDR3 sequence is CASSSRLAGVEVDTQYF. DNA for the CDR3: TGTGCCAGCAGCTCTCGACTAGCGGGAGTTGAGGTAGATACGCAGTATTTT.